This TCR beta chain was observed in a study of blood T cell repertoires in COVID-19. Across the study: T cells, B-cell-depleted T cells, or PBMCs provided the cDNA or gDNA that served as material.

In the original processing: Estimated nucleated cell counts came from reference gene primer amplification. Sequencing used immunoSEQ multiplex PCR; TCRdb keeps in-frame clones, though not all of them. The V and J calls and the clone size are those of that table, but D and trimming were determined from the DNA. The table lists some 210,000 clones, over 80% of them singletons. The CDR3 has 17 residues. J gave up 3 bases and V 5 bases, and 14 bases lay outside the gene matches. Germline loops: CDR1 MDHEN, CDR2 SYDVKM. The material sequenced was PBMCs or T cells enriched from blood (not recorded which). The chain carries TRBV28 and TRBJ2-5; 8 nucleotides line up with TRBD1. The sequence came from a man between 18 and 35 years old with acute COVID-19. The DNA of the CDR3 is TGTGCCAGCAGTGTTTATTACAGGGGGGTTCCTGAAGAGACCCAGTACTTC. Its protein is CASSVYYRGVPEETQYF.